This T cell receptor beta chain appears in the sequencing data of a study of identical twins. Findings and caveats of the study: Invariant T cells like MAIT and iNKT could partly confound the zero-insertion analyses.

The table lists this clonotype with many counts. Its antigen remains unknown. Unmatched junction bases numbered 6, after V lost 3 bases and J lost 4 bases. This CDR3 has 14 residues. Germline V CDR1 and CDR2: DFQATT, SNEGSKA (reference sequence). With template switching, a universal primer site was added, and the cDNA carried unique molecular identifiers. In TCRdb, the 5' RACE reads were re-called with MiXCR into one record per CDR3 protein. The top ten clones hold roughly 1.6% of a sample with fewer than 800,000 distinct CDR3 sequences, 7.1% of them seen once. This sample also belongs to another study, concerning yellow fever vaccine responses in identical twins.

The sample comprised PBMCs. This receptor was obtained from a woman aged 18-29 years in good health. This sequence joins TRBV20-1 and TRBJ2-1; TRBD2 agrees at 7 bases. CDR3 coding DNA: TGCAGTGCTAGCCCAAAAGCGGGGTACAATGAGCAGTTCTTC. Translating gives CSASPKAGYNEQFF.